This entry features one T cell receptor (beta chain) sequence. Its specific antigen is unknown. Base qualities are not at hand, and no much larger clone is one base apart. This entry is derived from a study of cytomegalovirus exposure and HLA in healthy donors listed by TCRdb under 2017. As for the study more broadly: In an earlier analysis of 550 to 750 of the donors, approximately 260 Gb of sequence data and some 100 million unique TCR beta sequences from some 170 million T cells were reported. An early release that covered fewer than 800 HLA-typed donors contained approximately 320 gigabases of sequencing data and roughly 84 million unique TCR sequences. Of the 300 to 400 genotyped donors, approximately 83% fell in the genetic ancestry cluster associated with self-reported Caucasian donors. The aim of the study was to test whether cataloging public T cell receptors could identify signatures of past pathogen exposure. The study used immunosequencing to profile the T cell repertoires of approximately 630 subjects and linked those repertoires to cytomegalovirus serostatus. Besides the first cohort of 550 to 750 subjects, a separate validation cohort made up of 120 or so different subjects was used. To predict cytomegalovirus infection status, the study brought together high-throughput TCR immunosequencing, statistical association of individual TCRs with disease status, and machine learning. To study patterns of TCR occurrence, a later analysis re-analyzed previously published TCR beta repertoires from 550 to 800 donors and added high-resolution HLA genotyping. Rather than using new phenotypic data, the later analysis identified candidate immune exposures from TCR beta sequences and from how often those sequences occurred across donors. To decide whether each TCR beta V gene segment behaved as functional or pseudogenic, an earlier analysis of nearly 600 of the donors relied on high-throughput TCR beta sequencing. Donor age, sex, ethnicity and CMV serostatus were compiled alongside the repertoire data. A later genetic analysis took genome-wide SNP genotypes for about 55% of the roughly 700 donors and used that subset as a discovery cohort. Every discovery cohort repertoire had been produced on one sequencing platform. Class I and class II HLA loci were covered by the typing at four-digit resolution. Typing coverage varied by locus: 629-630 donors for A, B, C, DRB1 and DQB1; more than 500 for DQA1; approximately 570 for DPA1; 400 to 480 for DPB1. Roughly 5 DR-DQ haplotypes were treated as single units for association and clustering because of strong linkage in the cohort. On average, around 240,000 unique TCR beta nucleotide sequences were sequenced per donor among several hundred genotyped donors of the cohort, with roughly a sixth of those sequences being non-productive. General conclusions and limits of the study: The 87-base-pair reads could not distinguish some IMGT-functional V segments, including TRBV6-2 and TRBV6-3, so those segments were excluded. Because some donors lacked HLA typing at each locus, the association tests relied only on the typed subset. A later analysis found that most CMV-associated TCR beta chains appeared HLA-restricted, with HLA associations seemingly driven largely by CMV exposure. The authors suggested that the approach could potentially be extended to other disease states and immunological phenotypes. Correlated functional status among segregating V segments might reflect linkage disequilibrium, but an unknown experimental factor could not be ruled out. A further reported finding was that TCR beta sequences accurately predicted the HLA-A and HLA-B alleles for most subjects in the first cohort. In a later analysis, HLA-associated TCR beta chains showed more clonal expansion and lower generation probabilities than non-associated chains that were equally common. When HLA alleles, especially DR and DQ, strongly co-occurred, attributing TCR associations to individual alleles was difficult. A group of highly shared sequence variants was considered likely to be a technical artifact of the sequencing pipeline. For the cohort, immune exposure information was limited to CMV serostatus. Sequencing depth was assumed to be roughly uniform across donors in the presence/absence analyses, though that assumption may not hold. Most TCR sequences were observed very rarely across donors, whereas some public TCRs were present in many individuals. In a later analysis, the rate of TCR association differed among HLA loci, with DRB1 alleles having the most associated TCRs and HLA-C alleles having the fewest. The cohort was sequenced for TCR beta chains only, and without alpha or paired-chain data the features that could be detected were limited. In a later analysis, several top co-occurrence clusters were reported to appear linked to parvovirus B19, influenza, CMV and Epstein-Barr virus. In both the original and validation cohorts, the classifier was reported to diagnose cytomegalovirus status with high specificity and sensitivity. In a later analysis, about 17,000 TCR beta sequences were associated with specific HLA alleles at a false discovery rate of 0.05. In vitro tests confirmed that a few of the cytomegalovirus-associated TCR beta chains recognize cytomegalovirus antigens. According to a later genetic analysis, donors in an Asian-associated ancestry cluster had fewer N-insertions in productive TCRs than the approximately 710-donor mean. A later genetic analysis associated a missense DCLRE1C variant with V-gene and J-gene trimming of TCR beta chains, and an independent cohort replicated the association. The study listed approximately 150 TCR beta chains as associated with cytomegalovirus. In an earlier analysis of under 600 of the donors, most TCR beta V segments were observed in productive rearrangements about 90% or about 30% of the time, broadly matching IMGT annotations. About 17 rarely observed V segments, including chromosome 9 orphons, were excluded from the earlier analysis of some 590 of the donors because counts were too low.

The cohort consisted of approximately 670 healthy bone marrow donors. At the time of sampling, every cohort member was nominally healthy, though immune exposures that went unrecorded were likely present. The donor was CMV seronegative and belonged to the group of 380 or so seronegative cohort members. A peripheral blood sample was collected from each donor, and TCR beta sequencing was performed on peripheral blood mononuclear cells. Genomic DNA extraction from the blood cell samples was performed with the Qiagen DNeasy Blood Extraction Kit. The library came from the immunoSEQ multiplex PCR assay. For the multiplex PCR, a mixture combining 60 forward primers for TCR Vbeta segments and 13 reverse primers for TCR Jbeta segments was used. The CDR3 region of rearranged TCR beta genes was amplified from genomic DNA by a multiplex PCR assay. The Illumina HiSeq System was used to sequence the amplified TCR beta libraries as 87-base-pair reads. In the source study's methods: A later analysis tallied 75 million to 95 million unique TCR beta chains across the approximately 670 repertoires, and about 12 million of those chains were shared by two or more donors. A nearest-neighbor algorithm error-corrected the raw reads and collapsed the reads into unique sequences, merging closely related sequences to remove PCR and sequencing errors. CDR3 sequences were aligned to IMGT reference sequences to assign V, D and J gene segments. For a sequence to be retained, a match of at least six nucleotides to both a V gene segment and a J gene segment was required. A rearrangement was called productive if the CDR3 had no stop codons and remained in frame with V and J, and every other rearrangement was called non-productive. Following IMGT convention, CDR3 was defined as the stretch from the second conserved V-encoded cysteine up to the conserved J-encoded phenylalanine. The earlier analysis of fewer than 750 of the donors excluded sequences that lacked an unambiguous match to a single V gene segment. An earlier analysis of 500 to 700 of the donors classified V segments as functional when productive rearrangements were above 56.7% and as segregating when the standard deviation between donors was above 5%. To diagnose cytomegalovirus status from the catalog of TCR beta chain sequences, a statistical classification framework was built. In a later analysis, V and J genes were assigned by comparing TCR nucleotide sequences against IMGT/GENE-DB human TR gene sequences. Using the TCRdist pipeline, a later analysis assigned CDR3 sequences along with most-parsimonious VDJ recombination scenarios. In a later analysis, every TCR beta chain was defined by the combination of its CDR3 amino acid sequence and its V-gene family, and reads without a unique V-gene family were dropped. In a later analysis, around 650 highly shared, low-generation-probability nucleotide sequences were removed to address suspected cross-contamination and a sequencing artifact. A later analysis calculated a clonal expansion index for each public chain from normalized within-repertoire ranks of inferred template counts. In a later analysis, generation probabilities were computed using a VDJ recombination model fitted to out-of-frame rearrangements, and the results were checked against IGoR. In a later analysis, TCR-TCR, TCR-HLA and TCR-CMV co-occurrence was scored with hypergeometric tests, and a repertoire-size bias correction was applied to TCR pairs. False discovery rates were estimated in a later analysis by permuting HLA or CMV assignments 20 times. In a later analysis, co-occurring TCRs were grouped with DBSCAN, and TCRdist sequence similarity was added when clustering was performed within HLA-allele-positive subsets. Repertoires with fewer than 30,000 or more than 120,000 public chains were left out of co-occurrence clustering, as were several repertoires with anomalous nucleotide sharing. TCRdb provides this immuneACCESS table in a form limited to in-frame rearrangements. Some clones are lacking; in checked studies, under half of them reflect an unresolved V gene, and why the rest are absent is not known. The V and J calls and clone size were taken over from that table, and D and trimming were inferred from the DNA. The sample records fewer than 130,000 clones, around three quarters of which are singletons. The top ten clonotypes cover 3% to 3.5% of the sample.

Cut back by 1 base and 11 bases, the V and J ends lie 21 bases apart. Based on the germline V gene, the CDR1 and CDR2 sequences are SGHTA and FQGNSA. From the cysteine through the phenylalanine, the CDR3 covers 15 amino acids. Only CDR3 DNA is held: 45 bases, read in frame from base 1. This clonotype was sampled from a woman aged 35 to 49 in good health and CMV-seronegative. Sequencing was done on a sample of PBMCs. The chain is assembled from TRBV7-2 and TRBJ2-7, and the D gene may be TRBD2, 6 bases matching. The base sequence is TGTGCCAGCAGCTTAGGTGTTAACAGACCTACGGGGGAGTACTTC. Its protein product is CASSLGVNRPTGEYF. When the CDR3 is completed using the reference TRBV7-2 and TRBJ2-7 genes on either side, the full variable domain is GAGVSQSPSNKVTEKGKDVELRCDPISGHTALYWYRQSLGQGLEFLIYFQGNSAPDKSGLPSDRFSAERTGGSVSTLTIQRTQQEDSAVYLCASSLGVNRPTGEYFGPGTRLTVT.